This T cell receptor (beta chain) was found in a study of post-analysis software for immune sequencing data. Across the study: Some patients lacked subtype; others had relapsing-remitting, secondary progressive or progressive-relapsing disease. Study observations and caveats: Significantly decreased normalized Chao1 diversity was recorded for multiple sclerosis patients relative to controls. Patients showed TRBV5-6, TRBV5-1 and TRBV20-1 among a handful of TRBV segments more frequent than in controls.

Germline V CDR1 and CDR2: LGHNA, YNFKEQ. CDR3 length equals 15 residues. J gave up 4 bases and V 1 base, and 4 bases lay outside the gene matches. Tagging with unique molecular identifiers was a feature of the TCR beta cDNA libraries. T cells numbering roughly 1 to 10 million yielded around 500,000 cDNA molecules. TCRdb processed the PCR reads anew with MiXCR; each CDR3 protein has one entry. The repertoire holds around 710,000 distinct CDR3 sequences, about 43% seen once, with 4.9% in the top ten. A word on this clonotype: What it binds is not known.

V usage is TRBV4-2 and J usage is TRBJ2-1; TRBD2 aligns across 7 bases. This receptor was taken from a girl under 18 with multiple sclerosis. The sample comprised blood. The CDR3 loop reads CASSQGEGLYNEQFF. CDR3 coding DNA: TGTGCCAGCAGCCAAGGGGAGGGACTTTACAATGAGCAGTTCTTC.